The rows below give T cell receptor beta chains drawn from one sample of a study of cytomegalovirus exposure and HLA in healthy donors. Sequencing used immunoSEQ multiplex PCR; TCRdb keeps in-frame clones, though not all of them. The sample spans tens of thousands of clones; the ten largest clones claim approximately 7%. The sequenced sample was PBMCs. The source is a woman in her thirties or forties in good health and CMV-seronegative. CDR3s include the opening cysteine and the closing phenylalanine or tryptophan. The D gene is left open where the match is weak.

.,TRBJ1-6,16,TRBV6-5,CASSYSGHQGNSPLHF,TGTGCCAGCAGTTACTCGGGACACCAGGGGAATTCACCCCTCCACTTT
.,TRBJ1-2,14,TRBV5-6,CASSGYRAHYGYTF,TGTGCCAGCAGCGGGTACAGGGCCCACTATGGCTACACCTTC
.,TRBJ2-7,14,TRBV7-2,CASSWGVTAYEQYF,TGTGCCAGCAGCTGGGGGGTAACCGCCTACGAGCAGTACTTC
TRBD2,TRBJ2-7,14,TRBV28,CASQTSGSSYEQYF,TGTGCCAGCCAAACTAGCGGAAGCTCCTACGAGCAGTACTTC
TRBD2,TRBJ2-7,15,TRBV7-8,CASSFRWGGAYEQYF,TGTGCCAGCAGCTTCAGGTGGGGGGGAGCCTACGAGCAGTACTTC
TRBD2,TRBJ2-7,12,TRBV28,CASATWGGEQYF,TGTGCCAGCGCTACATGGGGGGGGGAGCAGTACTTC
.,TRBJ1-4,13,TRBV5-1,CASRRDDNEKLFF,TGCGCCAGCAGGCGGGACGATAATGAAAAACTGTTTTTT
.,TRBJ2-1,12,TRBV6-5,CASSGQYNEQFF,TGTGCCAGCAGTGGACAGTACAATGAGCAGTTCTTC
.,TRBJ1-5,16,TRBV19,CASSFAQQLANQPQHF,TGTGCCAGTAGCTTCGCTCAGCAGTTAGCTAATCAGCCCCAGCATTTT
.,TRBJ2-1,13,TRBV6-4,CASSPTPLDEQFF,TGTGCCAGCAGTCCTACCCCATTGGATGAGCAGTTCTTC
TRBD1,TRBJ2-7,14,TRBV18,CASSPGTGGIEQYF,TGTGCCAGCTCCCCTGGGACAGGGGGCATCGAGCAGTACTTC
.,TRBJ1-5,19,TRBV28,CASSSSEGGIPYSNQPQHF,TGTGCCAGCAGTTCGTCGGAGGGCGGAATCCCGTATAGCAATCAGCCCCAGCATTTT
TRBD1,TRBJ2-7,16,TRBV7-6,CASSLKPGQGAREQYF,TGTGCCAGCAGCTTAAAGCCGGGACAGGGGGCACGGGAGCAGTACTTC
TRBD2,TRBJ2-1,14,TRBV6-1,CATGTSGAYNEQFF,TGTGCCACCGGGACTAGCGGAGCCTACAATGAGCAGTTCTTC
TRBD1,TRBJ1-6,15,TRBV30,CAWSTGGGYNSPLHF,TGTGCCTGGAGTACAGGGGGCGGGTATAATTCACCCCTCCACTTT
TRBD1,TRBJ1-1,13,TRBV19,CASSILTGSKDFF,TGTGCCAGTAGTATATTGACAGGGAGTAAAGATTTCTTT
.,TRBJ2-7,11,TRBV2,CAGGQQYEQYF,TGTGCCGGCGGACAGCAATACGAGCAGTACTTC
TRBD1,TRBJ1-5,15,TRBV19,CASRTTGAGNQPQHF,TGTGCCAGTAGGACAACAGGGGCGGGCAATCAGCCCCAGCATTTT
.,TRBJ2-5,15,TRBV25-1,CASSEAVAHQETQYF,TGTGCCAGCAGTGAGGCAGTCGCTCACCAAGAGACCCAGTACTTC
.,TRBJ2-1,15,TRBV19,CASSPSASSYNEQFF,TGTGCCAGTAGTCCTAGCGCGTCGTCCTACAATGAGCAGTTCTTC
.,TRBJ2-3,16,TRBV6-4,CASSDSGGVGRDTQYF,TGTGCCAGCAGTGACTCGGGAGGTGTGGGCCGGGATACGCAGTATTTT
TRBD2,TRBJ2-3,15,TRBV7-2,CASSHGLAGAYTQYF,TGTGCCAGCAGTCACGGACTAGCGGGAGCGTATACGCAGTATTTT
TRBD1,TRBJ2-6,18,TRBV7-9,CASSLGQGIPSGANVLTF,TGTGCCAGCAGCTTGGGACAGGGGATCCCCTCTGGGGCCAACGTCCTGACTTTC
TRBD2,TRBJ2-7,14,TRBV4-2,CASSHGGSSYEQYF,TGTGCCAGCAGCCACGGCGGGAGCTCCTACGAGCAGTACTTC
TRBD1,TRBJ1-3,16,TRBV5-1,CASSFGTGRTGNTIYF,TGCGCCAGCAGCTTTGGGACAGGGAGAACGGGAAACACCATATATTTT
.,TRBJ2-7,14,TRBV9,CASSAGSYTYEQYF,TGTGCCAGCAGTGCCGGGTCTTATACCTACGAGCAGTACTTC
TRBD2,TRBJ2-1,14,TRBV19,CASSPRGESGEQFF,TGTGCCAGTTCTCCCCGGGGGGAGAGTGGTGAGCAGTTCTTC
TRBD1,TRBJ1-5,14,TRBV25-1,CASSTTGTNQPQHF,TGTGCCAGCAGTACGACAGGGACTAATCAGCCCCAGCATTTT
TRBD2,TRBJ2-5,15,TRBV19,CASSIDAGGEETQYF,TGTGCCAGTAGTATAGATGCGGGGGGGGAAGAGACCCAGTACTTC
TRBD1,TRBJ1-5,18,TRBV4-2,CASSLSIGQGYSNQPQHF,TGTGCCAGCAGCCTCTCTATTGGACAGGGCTATAGCAATCAGCCCCAGCATTTT
TRBD1,TRBJ1-6,16,TRBV28,CASSSHGDRINSPLHF,TGTGCCAGCAGTTCGCATGGGGACAGGATTAATTCACCCCTCCACTTT
.,TRBJ1-4,12,TRBV19,CASYRTAVKLFF,TGTGCCAGTTACCGGACAGCAGTAAAACTGTTTTTT
.,TRBJ1-1,14,TRBV4-1,CASSQEGTNTEAFF,TGCGCCAGCAGCCAGGAGGGGACGAACACTGAAGCTTTCTTT
.,TRBJ1-2,15,TRBV28,CASSLATDTNYGYTF,TGTGCCAGCAGTTTGGCGACGGACACTAACTATGGCTACACCTTC
.,TRBJ2-7,16,TRBV6-5,CASSYATPRLDYEQYF,TGTGCCAGCAGTTACGCGACACCCCGGCTCGACTACGAGCAGTACTTC
TRBD1,TRBJ1-1,15,TRBV29-1,CSVGGETGVNTEAFF,TGCAGCGTTGGGGGCGAGACAGGGGTGAACACTGAAGCTTTCTTT
.,TRBJ2-7,14,TRBV6-5,CASSPGDGPYEQYF,TGTGCCAGCAGCCCGGGGGACGGACCCTACGAGCAGTACTTC
TRBD1,TRBJ2-7,13,TRBV2,CASGGQGEGEQYF,TGTGCCAGCGGGGGACAGGGGGAAGGCGAGCAGTACTTC
TRBD1,TRBJ1-4,16,TRBV18,CASSPTLGTENEKLFF,TGTGCCAGCTCACCAACCCTTGGGACAGAAAATGAAAAACTGTTTTTT
TRBD1,TRBJ2-7,14,TRBV18,CASSRGTGGHEQYF,TGTGCCAGCTCACGCGGGACAGGGGGCCACGAGCAGTACTTC
TRBD1,TRBJ1-2,14,TRBV30,CAWSRGRTGYGYTF,TGTGCCTGGAGTAGGGGCCGGACAGGTTATGGCTACACCTTC
.,TRBJ2-2,15,TRBV25-1,CASTSALGDTGELFF,TGTGCCAGCACATCAGCCCTCGGGGACACCGGGGAGCTGTTTTTT
TRBD2,TRBJ2-7,15,TRBV5-1,CASSLLAGVSYEQYF,TGCGCCAGCAGCTTGCTAGCGGGGGTCTCCTACGAGCAGTACTTC
.,TRBJ2-7,13,TRBV6-7,CASNARVIYEQYF,TGTGCCAGCAACGCGAGGGTGATCTACGAGCAGTACTTC
TRBD1,TRBJ2-7,14,TRBV25-1,CASSDTTGAYEQYF,TGTGCCAGCAGTGATACTACAGGGGCCTACGAGCAGTACTTC
TRBD2,TRBJ2-7,13,TRBV5-1,CASSPDGEGEQYF,TGCGCCAGCAGCCCCGATGGGGAGGGCGAGCAGTACTTC
.,TRBJ1-1,16,TRBV30,CAWIGRNPGGDTEAFF,TGTGCCTGGATCGGGAGGAATCCCGGGGGGGACACTGAAGCTTTCTTT
TRBD2,TRBJ2-1,19,TRBV7-9,CASSLRGSGISRLGDEQFF,TGTGCCAGCAGCTTAAGGGGTAGCGGGATCTCGAGATTGGGCGATGAGCAGTTCTTC
.,TRBJ2-2,16,TRBV7-3,CASSSTLRGTTGELFF,TGTGCCAGCAGCTCAACCCTCCGGGGGACCACCGGGGAGCTGTTTTTT
.,TRBJ2-7,12,TRBV14,CASSQSSYEQYF,TGTGCCAGCAGCCAGTCATCATACGAGCAGTACTTC
.,TRBJ1-1,18,TRBV27,CASSSYRTIWGLDTEAFF,TGTGCCAGCAGTAGCTACAGGACTATCTGGGGTTTGGACACTGAAGCTTTCTTT
.,TRBJ1-2,14,TRBV5-1,CASSLGRGDNGYTF,TGCGCCAGCAGCTTGGGAAGAGGGGACAACGGCTACACCTTC
TRBD2,TRBJ2-1,14,TRBV19,CASSMTSLAAEQFF,TGTGCCAGTAGTATGACTAGCCTTGCGGCAGAGCAGTTCTTC
TRBD1,TRBJ1-4,20,TRBV30,CAWSVQIVRGPTATNEKLFF,TGTGCCTGGAGTGTACAGATTGTTAGGGGGCCCACTGCAACTAATGAAAAACTGTTTTTT
TRBD1,TRBJ1-5,17,TRBV7-6,CASSSLPGQARGQPQHF,TGTGCCAGCAGCTCGTTACCGGGACAGGCACGGGGTCAGCCCCAGCATTTT